A selection of T cell receptor beta chains follows, all from one sample in a study of OX40 agonist ivuxolimab in advanced cancers. This table comes from immunoSEQ multiplex PCR, and its TCRdb copy is limited to in-frame clones, with some not included. Of tens of thousands of clones listed, more than 75% were seen once; the top ten hold around 0.8%. The sample in question was CD4+ or CD8+ T cells sorted from blood, obtained in a trial of the OX40 agonist ivuxolimab. All receptors come from an adult with an advanced solid tumor such as melanoma, head and neck, liver or kidney cancer. The CDR3 runs from the conserved cysteine through the conserved F or W. A D gene is named only where the DNA matches it firmly. Size values are once, few and many counts, or a class for expanded clones, and some rows have none.

.	.	TRBJ1-1	TRBV11-2	TGTGCCAGCAGCTTAGGGTTAATGACAGACACTGAAGCTTTCTTT	CASSLGLMTDTEAFF
TRBD1	.	TRBJ2-3	TRBV5-1	TGCGCCACCCGGAGGGCGGGACAGGACACAGATACGCAGTATTTT	CATRRAGQDTDTQYF
TRBD2	.	TRBJ2-5	TRBV29-1	TGCAGCGTTGGGCTAGCGGGAGGGCCAGGAGAGACCCAGTACTTC	CSVGLAGGPGETQYF
.	.	TRBJ2-7	TRBV10-3	TGTGCCATCAGTGAGATTCAGGGGGGGACTACCTGGCACGAGCAGTACTTC	CAISEIQGGTTWHEQYF
.	.	TRBJ1-3	TRBV28	TGTGCCAGCAGTTTATTCCGCTCGAATGGAAACACCATATATTTT	CASSLFRSNGNTIYF
.	once	TRBJ2-3	TRBV19	TGTGCCAGTAAACAAGGAGGGGGCTACACAGATACGCAGTATTTT	CASKQGGGYTDTQYF
TRBD2	.	TRBJ2-7	TRBV7-2	TGTGCCAGCAGCCTTACTAGCGGGGGGTACGAGCAGTACTTC	CASSLTSGGYEQYF
TRBD1	.	TRBJ1-2	TRBV30	TGTGCCTGGAGAAATATAAACTCGGGACAGGGCCTCGACTATGGCTACACCTTC	CAWRNINSGQGLDYGYTF
TRBD1	.	TRBJ2-1	TRBV10-2	TGCGCCAGCAGTGGACAGGGAGATGAGCAGTTCTTC	CASSGQGDEQFF
TRBD2	.	TRBJ2-7	TRBV14	TGTGCCAGCAGCTTAGCGGGAGCCTACGAGCAGTACTTC	CASSLAGAYEQYF
.	.	TRBJ1-5	TRBV19	TGTGCCAGTAGTATCCGACAGGTTATTAGCAATCAGCCCCAGCATTTT	CASSIRQVISNQPQHF
.	.	TRBJ2-5	TRBV10-3	TGTGCCACGGGGGAGGGAGGGGGCCGAGAGACCCAGTACTTC	CATGEGGGRETQYF
.	few	TRBJ1-6	TRBV9	TGTGCCAGCAGCCCTAGGGGAAGGGGGAGCAATTCACCCCTCCACTTT	CASSPRGRGSNSPLHF
.	.	TRBJ2-1	TRBV5-1	TGCGCCAGCAGCCTCCGGGATCTCCTCTACAATGAGCAGTTCTTC	CASSLRDLLYNEQFF
.	.	TRBJ2-4	TRBV19	TGTGCCAGTAGTAGAAGTACAGGGCGACACATTCAGTACTTC	CASSRSTGRHIQYF
.	.	TRBJ2-3	TRBV7-2	TGTGCCAGCAGCTTAGCGATCCAGCGGGCAGGATGGGATACGCAGTATTTT	CASSLAIQRAGWDTQYF
.	.	TRBJ2-7	TRBV6-6	TGTGCCAGCATAAGGGACGGAGGATACGAGCAGTACTTC	CASIRDGGYEQYF
TRBD1	.	TRBJ2-7	TRBV6-6	TGTGCCAGCAGCGACAGGGGTTACGAGCAGTACTTC	CASSDRGYEQYF
TRBD2	.	TRBJ2-1	TRBV7-2	TGTGCCAGCAGCTTCAGGCGGGGGGGTACCTACAATGAGCAGTTCTTC	CASSFRRGGTYNEQFF
.	.	TRBJ1-6	TRBV30	TGTGCCTGGAGTGTATACAGGGATAATTCACCCCTCCACTTT	CAWSVYRDNSPLHF
.	medium-sized	TRBJ1-5	TRBV2	TGTGCCAGCAATGGACAGACAATGGATCAGCCCCAGCATTTT	CASNGQTMDQPQHF
TRBD1	.	TRBJ1-2	TRBV11-2	TGTGCCAGCAGCTTACAGGGGGACTATGGCTACACCTTC	CASSLQGDYGYTF
TRBD1	.	TRBJ2-7	TRBV30	TGTGCCTGGAGTCTTGACAGGGGGCTAAACGAGCAGTACTTC	CAWSLDRGLNEQYF
.	.	TRBJ2-5	TRBV6-1	TGTGCCAGCAGGGCGGACATTTCTGAGACCCAGTACTTC	CASRADISETQYF
TRBD1	.	TRBJ1-5	TRBV27	TGTGCCAGCAGTCTACAGGGGAGGGATCAGCCCCAGCATTTT	CASSLQGRDQPQHF
.	.	TRBJ2-7	TRBV27	TGTGCCAGCTTTCAAGGGGGAGGGATCGGCGAGCAGTACTTC	CASFQGGGIGEQYF
.	once	TRBJ2-7	TRBV7-2	TGTGCCAGCAGCTTAGCCGCAGGGGTGGCCTACGAGCAGTACTTC	CASSLAAGVAYEQYF
TRBD1	.	TRBJ1-6	TRBV6-5	TGTGCCAGCAGACGGACAGGGGGCTATTCACCCCTCCACTTT	CASRRTGGYSPLHF
TRBD2	.	TRBJ2-2	TRBV6-5	TGTGCCAGCAGGCCTCACGGGAGGGCCACCGGGGAGCTGTTTTTT	CASRPHGRATGELFF
.	once	TRBJ2-1	TRBV27	TGTGCCAGCAGTGGGACAGGGTATCGCGGGGGGGTAGACAATGAGCAGTTCTTC	CASSGTGYRGGVDNEQFF
.	.	TRBJ1-4	TRBV30	TGTGCCTGGAGTTCCCCATTTGGACAGCCTAATGAAAAACTGTTTTTT	CAWSSPFGQPNEKLFF
TRBD1	once	TRBJ1-2	TRBV19	TGTGCCAGTAGTATAAGTAGGGGACAGGGGGCGAACTATGGCTACACCTTC	CASSISRGQGANYGYTF
TRBD1	.	TRBJ1-4	TRBV30	TGTGCCTGGAGTGGGGGACAGGGGATATCAACTAATGAAAAACTGTTTTTT	CAWSGGQGISTNEKLFF